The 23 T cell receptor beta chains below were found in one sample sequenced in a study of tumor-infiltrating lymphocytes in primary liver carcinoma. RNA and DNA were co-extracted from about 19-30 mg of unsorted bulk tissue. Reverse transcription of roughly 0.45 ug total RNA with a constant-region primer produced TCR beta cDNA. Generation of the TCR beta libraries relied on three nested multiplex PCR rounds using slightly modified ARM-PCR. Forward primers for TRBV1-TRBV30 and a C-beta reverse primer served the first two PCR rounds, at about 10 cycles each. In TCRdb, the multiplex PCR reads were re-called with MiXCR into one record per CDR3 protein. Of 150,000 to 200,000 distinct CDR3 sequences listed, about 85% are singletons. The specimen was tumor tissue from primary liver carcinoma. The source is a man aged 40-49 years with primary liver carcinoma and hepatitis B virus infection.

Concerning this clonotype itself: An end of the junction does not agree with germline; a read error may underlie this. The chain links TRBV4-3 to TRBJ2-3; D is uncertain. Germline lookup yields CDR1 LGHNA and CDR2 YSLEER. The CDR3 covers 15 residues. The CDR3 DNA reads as TGCGTCAGCAGGCTTGGGTCTCTAAGCACAGATACGCACTATTTT. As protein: CVSRLGSLSTDTHYF.

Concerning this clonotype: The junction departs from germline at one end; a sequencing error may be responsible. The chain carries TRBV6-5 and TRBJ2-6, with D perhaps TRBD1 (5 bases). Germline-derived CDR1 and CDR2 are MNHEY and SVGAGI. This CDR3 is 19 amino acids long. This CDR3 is CASSRARAGPLSGANVPTF. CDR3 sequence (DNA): TGTGCCAGCAGCCGAGCCCGGGCAGGGCCCTTATCTGGGGCCAACGTCCCGACTTTC.

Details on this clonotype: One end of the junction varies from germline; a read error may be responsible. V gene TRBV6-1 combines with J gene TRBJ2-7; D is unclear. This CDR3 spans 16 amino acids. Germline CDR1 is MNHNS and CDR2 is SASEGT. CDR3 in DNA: TGTGCTAGCAGTCGTTCAACGCCTGCGAGCTCCTACGAGCAGTACTTC. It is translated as CASSRSTPASSYEQYF.

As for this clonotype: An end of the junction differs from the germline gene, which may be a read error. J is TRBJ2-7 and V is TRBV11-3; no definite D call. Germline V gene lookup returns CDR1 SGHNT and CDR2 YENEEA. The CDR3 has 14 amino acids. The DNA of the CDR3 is TGTGCCAGCAGCTTAGTGGTCAGCAACAATGAGCAATACTTC. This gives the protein CASSLVVSNNEQYF. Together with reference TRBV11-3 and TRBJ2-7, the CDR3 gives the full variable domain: EAGVVQSPRYKIIEKKQPVAFWCNPISGHNTLYWYLQNLGQGPELLIRYENEEAVDDSQLPKDRFSAERLKGVDSTLKIQPAELGDSAVYLCASSLVVSNNEQYFGPGTRLTVT.

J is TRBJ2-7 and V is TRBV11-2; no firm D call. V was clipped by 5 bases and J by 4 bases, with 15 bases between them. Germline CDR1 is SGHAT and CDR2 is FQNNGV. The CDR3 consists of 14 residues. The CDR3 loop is CASSPNMNSYEQYF. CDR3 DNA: TGTGCCAGCAGCCCTAACATGAATTCATACGAGCAGTACTTC. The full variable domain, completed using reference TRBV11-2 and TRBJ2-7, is EAGVAQSPRYKIIEKRQSVAFWCNPISGHATLYWYQQILGQGPKLLIQFQNNGVVDDSQLPKDRFSAERLKGVDSTLKIQPAKLEDSAVYLCASSPNMNSYEQYFGPGTRLTVT.

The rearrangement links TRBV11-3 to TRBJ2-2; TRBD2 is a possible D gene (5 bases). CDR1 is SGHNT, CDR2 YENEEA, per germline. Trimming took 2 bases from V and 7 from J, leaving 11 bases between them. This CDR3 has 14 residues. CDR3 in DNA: TGTGCCAGCAGCTTAAAAGCGGATAGCGGGGAGCTGTTTTTT. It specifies CASSLKADSGELFF.

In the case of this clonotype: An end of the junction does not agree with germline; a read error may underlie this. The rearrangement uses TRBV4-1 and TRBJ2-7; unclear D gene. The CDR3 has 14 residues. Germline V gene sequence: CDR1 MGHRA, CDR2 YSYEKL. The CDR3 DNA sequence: TGCGCCAACAGCCAAGATCTGGACCGTACCGAGCAGTACTTC. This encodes CANSQDLDRTEQYF.

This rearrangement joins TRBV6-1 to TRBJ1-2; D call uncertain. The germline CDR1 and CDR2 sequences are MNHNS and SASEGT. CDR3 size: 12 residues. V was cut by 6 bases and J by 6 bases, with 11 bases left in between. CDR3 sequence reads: CASSPAVDGYTF. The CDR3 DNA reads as TGTGCCAGCAGCCCGGCTGTAGATGGCTACACCTTC.

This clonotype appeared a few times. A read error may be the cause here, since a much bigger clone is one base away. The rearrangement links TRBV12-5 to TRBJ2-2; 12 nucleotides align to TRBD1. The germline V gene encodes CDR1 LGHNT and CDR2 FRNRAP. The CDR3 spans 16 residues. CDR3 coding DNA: TGTGTTAGTGGTACGGGACAGGGGGCGGGGACCGGGGAGCTGTTTTTT. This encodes CVSGTGQGAGTGELFF.

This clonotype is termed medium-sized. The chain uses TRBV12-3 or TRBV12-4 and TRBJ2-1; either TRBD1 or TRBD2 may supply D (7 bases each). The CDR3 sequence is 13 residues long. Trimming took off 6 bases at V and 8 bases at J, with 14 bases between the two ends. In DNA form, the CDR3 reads TGTGCCAGCAGCCAGGGGGGGAGGGATGAGCAGTTCTTC. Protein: CASSQGGRDEQFF.

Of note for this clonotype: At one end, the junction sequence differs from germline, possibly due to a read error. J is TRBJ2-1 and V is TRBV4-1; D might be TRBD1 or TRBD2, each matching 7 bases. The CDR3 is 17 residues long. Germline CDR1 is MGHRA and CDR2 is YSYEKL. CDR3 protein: CASNQDIRASRGGEQIF. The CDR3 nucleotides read TGCGCCAGCAACCAAGATATAAGGGCTAGCAGGGGGGGTGAGCAGATCTTC.

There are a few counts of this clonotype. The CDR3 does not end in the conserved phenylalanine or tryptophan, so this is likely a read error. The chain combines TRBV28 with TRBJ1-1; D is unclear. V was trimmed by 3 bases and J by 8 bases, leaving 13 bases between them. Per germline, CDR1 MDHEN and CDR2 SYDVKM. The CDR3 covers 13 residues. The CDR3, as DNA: TGTGCCAGCAGTTTGGGCCGGCTCGCCGAAGCTTTCTCT. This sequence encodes CASSLGRLAEAFS.

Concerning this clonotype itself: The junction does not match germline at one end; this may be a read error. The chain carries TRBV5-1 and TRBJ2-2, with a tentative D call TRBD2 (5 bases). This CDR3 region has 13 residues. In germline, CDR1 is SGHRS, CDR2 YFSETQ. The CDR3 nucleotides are TGCGCCAGTGCTAACGGGAACACTGGGGAGCTGTTTTTT. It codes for CASANGNTGELFF.

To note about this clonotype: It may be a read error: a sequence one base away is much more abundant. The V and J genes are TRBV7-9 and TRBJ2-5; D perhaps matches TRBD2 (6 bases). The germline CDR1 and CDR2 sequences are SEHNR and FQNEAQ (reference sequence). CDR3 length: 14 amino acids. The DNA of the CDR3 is TGTGCCAGCAGCTCGGGAGTAGCCCAAGTGACCCAGTACTTC. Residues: CASSSGVAQVTQYF. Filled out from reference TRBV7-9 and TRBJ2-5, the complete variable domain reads DTGVSQNPRHKITKRGQNVTFRCDPISEHNRLYWYRQTLGQGPEFLTYFQNEAQLEKSRLLSDRFSAERPKGSFSTLEIQRTEQGDSAMYLCASSSGVAQVTQYFGPGTRLLVL.

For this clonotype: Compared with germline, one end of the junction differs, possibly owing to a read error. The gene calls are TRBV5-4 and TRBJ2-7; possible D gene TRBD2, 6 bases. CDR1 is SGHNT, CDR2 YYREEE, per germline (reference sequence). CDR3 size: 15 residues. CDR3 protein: CASSSPGGRSYEQYF. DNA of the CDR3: TGTGCCAGCAGCTCCCCGGGTGGGAGGTCCTATGAGCAGTACTTC.

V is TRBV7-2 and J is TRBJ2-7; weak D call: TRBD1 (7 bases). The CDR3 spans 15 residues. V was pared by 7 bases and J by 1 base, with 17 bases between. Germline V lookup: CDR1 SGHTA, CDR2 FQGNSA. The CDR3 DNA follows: TGTGCCAGCAACTTTTGGGACAGCGGGTCCTACGAGCAGTACTTC. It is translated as CASNFWDSGSYEQYF.

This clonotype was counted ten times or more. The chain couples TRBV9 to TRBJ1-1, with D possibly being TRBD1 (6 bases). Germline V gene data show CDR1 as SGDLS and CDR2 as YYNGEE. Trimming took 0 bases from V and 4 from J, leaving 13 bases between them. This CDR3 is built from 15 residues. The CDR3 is CASSVDGQPITEAFF. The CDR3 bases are TGTGCCAGCAGCGTAGATGGACAGCCGATCACTGAAGCTTTCTTT.

The CDR3 DNA is TGCGCCAGCAACGCCAGGGGTGGCGGGGAGCTGTTTTTT. Translated, it gives CASNARGGGELFF. The chain uses TRBV5-1 and TRBJ2-2; possibly TRBD1 for D (6 bases). Germline V lookup: CDR1 SGHRS, CDR2 YFSETQ. The CDR3 is 13 amino acids. V was clipped by 6 bases and J by 7 bases, with 13 bases between them.

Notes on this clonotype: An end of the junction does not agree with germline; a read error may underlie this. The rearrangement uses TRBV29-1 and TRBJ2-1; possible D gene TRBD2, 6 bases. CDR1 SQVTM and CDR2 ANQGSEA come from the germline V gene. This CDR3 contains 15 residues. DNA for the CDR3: TGCAGCGTTGGATTAGCAGGAGGGTTCTACAATGAGCAGAACTTC. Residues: CSVGLAGGFYNEQNF.

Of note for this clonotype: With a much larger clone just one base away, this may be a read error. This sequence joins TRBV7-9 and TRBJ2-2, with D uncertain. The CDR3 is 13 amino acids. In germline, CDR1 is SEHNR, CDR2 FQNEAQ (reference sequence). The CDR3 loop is CVSSPGFPGELFF. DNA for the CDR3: TGTGTCAGCAGCCCCGGGTTTCCCGGGGAGCTGTTTTTT.

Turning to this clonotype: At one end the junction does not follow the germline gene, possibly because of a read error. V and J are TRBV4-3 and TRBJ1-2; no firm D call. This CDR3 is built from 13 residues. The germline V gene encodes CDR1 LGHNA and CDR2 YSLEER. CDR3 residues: CAISQAGNYGYTF. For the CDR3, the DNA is TGCGCCATCAGCCAAGCAGGCAACTATGGCTACACCTTC.

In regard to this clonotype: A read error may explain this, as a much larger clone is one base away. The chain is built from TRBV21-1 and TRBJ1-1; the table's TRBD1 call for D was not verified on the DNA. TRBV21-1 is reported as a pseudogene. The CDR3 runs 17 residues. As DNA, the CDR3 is TGTGCCAGCAGCAAAGAGGGGCCAGGGGGTTTAATCGCTGAATCTTTCTTT. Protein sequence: CASSKEGPGGLIAESFF.

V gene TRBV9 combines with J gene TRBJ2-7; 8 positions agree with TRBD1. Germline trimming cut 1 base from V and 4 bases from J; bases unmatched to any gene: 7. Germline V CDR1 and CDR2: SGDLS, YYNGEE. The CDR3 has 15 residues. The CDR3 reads CASSVRDRSTYEQYF. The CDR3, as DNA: TGTGCCAGCAGCGTAAGGGACAGGTCGACGTACGAGCAGTACTTC.